The clone carrying this T cell receptor beta chain was counted between two and nine times. Antigen unknown. Specified treatment: oral pan-JAK inhibitor, 5-10 mg twice daily. Sorting of CD4+ and CD8+ T cells was performed on PBMCs. Germline values: CDR1 SEHNR, CDR2 FQNEAQ (reference sequence). This CDR3 region has 11 residues. V was clipped by 3 bases and J by 4 bases, with 4 bases between them. This specimen belongs to a study of CD8+ T cells in alopecia areata. Turning to the study itself: Tofacitinib administration to treated patients was oral, at 5 to 10 mg twice daily.

Study-level results: Shared TCR sequences were less clear between patients than in mice, possibly partly from HLA diversity. Lesional scalp displayed greater clonality than normal scalp, most notably in alopecia totalis/universalis.

Extraction and reverse transcription of RNA yielded cDNA as the sequencing template. Sequencing used immunoSEQ multiplex PCR; TCRdb keeps in-frame clones, though not all of them. The profile shows about 250,000 clones, 60% of them singletons. The sequence was collected from a human donor with alopecia areata. This chain uses TRBV7-9 with TRBJ2-7; D remains unclear. The sample consisted of CD4+ T cells sorted from blood, taken around week 54, from a patient treated with tofacitinib. The chain's CDR3 is CASSFEYEQYF. CDR3 in DNA: TGTGCCAGCAGCTTCGAATACGAGCAGTACTTC.